This T cell receptor beta chain emerged from a study of T-cell reconstitution after alpha-beta-depleted transplantation in children. Broader study findings: Reported findings indicate that, about two months after transplant, alpha-beta T cells came from several hundred expanded clones, which were derived from non-depleted graft cells. Surviving recipient cells, namely T cells and thymic progenitors, were the source of high day-60 TCRbeta diversity in some patients.

This clonotype was counted many times. What it binds is unknown. Germline values: CDR1 LGHNA, CDR2 YNFKEQ. V was trimmed by 0 bases and J by 1 base, leaving 5 bases between them. CDR3 length equals 14 residues. TCRbeta library preparation incorporated unique molecular identifiers. From the PCR reads, TCRdb called clonotypes with MiXCR, one entry per CDR3 protein. The repertoire has around 64,000 distinct CDR3 sequences, about a tenth of them found once; the top ten carry about 13%. This receptor was identified in a boy aged 10-17 years with acute myeloid leukemia, due to receive a stem cell transplant. V is TRBV4-2 and J is TRBJ2-3, with D hard to call. The input for sequencing was PBMCs, taken before TCRalphabeta/CD19-depleted stem cell transplant. CDR3 protein: CASSQDRRTDTQYF. The CDR3 DNA reads as TGTGCCAGCAGCCAAGATCGCCGCACAGATACGCAGTATTTT.